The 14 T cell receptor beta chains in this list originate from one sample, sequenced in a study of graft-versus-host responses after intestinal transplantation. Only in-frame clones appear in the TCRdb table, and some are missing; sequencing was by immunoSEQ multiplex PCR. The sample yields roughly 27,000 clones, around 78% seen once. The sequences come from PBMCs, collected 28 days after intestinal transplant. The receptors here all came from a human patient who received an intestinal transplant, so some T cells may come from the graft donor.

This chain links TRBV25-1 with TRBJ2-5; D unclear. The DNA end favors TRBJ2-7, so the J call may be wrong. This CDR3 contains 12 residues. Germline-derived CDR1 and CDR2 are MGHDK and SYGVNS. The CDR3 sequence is CASSDSADEQYF. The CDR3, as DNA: TGTGCCAGCAGTGACTCGGCCGACGAGCAGTACTTC.

CDR3 DNA: TGTGCCAGCAGCCAAGAGGCCCTCTACGAGCAGTACTTC. Translating it yields CASSQEALYEQYF. The rearrangement uses TRBV4-2 and TRBJ2-7; D unresolved. This CDR3 is built from 13 residues. Germline V gene lookup returns CDR1 LGHNA and CDR2 YNFKEQ. V lost 0 bases, J lost 3 bases, and 6 bases lay in between.

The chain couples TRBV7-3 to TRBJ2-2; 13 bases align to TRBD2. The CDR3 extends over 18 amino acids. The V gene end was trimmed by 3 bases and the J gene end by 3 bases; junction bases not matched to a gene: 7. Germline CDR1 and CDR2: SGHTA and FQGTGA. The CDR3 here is CASSFRTSGGPHTGELFF. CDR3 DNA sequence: TGTGCCAGCAGCTTTCGGACTAGCGGGGGCCCCCACACCGGGGAGCTGTTTTTT.

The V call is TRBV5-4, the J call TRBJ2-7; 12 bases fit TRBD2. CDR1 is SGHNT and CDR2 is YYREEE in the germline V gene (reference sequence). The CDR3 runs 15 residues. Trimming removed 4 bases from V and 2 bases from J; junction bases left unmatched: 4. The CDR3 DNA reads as TGTGCCAGCAGCCCCCTAGCGGGAGGGCCCTACGAGCAGTACTTC. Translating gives CASSPLAGGPYEQYF. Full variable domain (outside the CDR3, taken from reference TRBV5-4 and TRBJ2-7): ETGVTQSPTHLIKTRGQQVTLRCSSQSGHNTVSWYQQALGQGPQFIFQYYREEENGRGNFPPRFSGLQFPNYSSELNVNALELDDSALYLCASSPLAGGPYEQYFGPGTRLTVT.

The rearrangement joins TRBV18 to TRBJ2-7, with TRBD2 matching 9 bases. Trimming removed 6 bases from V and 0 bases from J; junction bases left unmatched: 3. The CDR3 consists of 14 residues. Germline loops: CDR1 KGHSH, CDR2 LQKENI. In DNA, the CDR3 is TGTGCCAGCTCCACTAGCGGGTACTCCTACGAGCAGTACTTC. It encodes CASSTSGYSYEQYF.

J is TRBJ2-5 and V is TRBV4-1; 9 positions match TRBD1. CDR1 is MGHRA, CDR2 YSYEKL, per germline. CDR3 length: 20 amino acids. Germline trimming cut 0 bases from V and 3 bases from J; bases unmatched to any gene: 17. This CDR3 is CASSQDSLPWDRVLKETQYF. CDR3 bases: TGCGCCAGCAGCCAAGATTCCCTACCCTGGGACAGGGTACTGAAAGAGACCCAGTACTTC.

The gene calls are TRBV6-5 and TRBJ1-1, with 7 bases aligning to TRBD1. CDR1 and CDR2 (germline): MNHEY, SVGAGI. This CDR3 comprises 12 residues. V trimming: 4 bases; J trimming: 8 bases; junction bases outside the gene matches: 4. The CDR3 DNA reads TGTGCCAGCAGTTCCTACAGGGGAGAAGCTTTCTTT. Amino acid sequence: CASSSYRGEAFF.

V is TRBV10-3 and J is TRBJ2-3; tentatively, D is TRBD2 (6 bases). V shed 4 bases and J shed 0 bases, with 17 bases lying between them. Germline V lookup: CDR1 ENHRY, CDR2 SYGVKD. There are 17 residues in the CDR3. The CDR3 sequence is CAISGRGTSTSTDTQYF. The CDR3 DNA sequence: TGTGCCATCAGTGGACGCGGGACTTCTACTAGCACAGATACGCAGTATTTT.

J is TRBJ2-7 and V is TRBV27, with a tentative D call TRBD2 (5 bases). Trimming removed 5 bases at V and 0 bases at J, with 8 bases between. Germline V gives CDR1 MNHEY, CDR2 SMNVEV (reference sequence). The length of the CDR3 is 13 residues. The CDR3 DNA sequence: TGTGCCAGCAGTCAAGCGGCCTCCTACGAGCAGTACTTC. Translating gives CASSQAASYEQYF.

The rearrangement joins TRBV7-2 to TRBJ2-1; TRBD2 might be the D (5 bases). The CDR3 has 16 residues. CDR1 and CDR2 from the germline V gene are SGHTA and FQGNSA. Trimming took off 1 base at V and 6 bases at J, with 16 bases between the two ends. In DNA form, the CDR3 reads TGTGCCAGCAGCTTAGATACGGGAACCCTATTCAATGAGCAGTTCTTC. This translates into CASSLDTGTLFNEQFF.

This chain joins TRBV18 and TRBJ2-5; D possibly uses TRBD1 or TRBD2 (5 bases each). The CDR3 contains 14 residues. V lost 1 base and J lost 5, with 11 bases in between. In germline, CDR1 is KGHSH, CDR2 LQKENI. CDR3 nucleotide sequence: TGTGCCAGCTCACCACAGGGGACCAGGGAGACCCAGTACTTC. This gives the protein CASSPQGTRETQYF.

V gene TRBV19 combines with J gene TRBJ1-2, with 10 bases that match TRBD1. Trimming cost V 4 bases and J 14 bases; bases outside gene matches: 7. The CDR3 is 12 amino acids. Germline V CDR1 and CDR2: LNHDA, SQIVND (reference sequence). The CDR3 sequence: CASSTPPGQGTF. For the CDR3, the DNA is TGTGCCAGTAGTACTCCCCCGGGACAGGGGACCTTC.

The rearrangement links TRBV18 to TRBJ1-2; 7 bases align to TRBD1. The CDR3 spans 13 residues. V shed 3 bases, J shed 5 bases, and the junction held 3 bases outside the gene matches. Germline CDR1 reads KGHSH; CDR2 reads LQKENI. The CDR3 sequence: CASSPDRSYGYTF. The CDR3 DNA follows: TGTGCCAGCTCACCGGACAGGAGTTATGGCTACACCTTC.

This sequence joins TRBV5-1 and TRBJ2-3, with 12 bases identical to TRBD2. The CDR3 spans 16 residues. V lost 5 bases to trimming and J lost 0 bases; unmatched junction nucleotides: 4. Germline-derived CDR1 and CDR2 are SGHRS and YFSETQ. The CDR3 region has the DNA TGCGCCAGCAGATTGACTAGCGGGGGTAGCACAGATACGCAGTATTTT. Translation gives CASRLTSGGSTDTQYF.